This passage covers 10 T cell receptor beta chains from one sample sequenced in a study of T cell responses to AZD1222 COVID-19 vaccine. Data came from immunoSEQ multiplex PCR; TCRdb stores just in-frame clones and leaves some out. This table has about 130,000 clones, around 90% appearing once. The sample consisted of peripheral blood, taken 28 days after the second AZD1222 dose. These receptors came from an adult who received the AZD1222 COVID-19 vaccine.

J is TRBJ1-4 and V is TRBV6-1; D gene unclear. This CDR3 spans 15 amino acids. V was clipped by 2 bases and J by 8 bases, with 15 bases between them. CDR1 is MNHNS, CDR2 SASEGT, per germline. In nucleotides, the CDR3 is TGTGCCAGCAGTGAACTTACAGTCAGCCTCGAAAAACTGTTTTTT. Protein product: CASSELTVSLEKLFF.

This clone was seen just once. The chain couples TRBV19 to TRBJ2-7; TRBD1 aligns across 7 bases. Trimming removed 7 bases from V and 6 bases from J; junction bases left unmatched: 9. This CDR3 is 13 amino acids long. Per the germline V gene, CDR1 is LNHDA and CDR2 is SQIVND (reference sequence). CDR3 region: CASNDRQGLEQYF. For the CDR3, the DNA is TGTGCCAGTAACGACAGACAGGGCCTCGAGCAGTACTTC.

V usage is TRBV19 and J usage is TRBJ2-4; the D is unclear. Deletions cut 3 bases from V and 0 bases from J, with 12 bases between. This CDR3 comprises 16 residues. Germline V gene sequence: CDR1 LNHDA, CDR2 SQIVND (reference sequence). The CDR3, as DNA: TGTGCCAGTAGTATTGACGCCCCCCCAGCCAAAAACATTCAGTACTTC. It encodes CASSIDAPPAKNIQYF.

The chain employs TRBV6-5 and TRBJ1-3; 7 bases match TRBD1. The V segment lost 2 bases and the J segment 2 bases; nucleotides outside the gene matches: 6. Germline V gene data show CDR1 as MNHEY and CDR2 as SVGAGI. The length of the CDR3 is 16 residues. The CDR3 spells CASSYTTGAAGNTIYF. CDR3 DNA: TGTGCCAGCAGTTACACCACAGGGGCAGCTGGAAACACCATATATTTT.

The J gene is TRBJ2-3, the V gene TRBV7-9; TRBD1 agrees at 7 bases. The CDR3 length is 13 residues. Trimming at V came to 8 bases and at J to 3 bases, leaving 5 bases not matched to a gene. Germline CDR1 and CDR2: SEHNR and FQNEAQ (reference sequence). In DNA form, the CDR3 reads TGTGCCAGCGGGACAGAGTGGACAGATACGCAGTATTTT. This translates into CASGTEWTDTQYF.

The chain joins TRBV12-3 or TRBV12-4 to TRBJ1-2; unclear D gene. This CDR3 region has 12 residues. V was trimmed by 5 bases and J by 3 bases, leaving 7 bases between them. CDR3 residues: CASSDLDYGYTF. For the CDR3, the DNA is TGTGCCAGCAGTGACTTGGACTATGGCTACACCTTC.

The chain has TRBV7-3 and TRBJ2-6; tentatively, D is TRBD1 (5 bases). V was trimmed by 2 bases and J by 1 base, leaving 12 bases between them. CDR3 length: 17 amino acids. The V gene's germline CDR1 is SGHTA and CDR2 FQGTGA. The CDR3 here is CASSLETEPSGANVLTF. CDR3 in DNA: TGTGCCAGCAGCTTAGAGACAGAGCCTTCTGGGGCCAACGTCCTGACTTTC.

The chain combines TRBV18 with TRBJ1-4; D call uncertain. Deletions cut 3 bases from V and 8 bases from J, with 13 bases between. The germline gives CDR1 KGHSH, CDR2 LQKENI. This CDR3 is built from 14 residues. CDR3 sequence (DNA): TGTGCCAGCTCACCTGACCTTATGGGGGAAAAACTGTTTTTT. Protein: CASSPDLMGEKLFF.

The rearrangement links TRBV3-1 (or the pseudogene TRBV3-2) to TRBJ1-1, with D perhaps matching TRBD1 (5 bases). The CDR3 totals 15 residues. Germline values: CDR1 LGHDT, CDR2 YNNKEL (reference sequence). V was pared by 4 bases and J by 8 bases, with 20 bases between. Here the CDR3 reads CASSPRTDGAAEAFF. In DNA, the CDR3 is TGTGCCAGCAGCCCACGGACGGATGGGGCGGCCGAAGCTTTCTTT.

The CDR3 loop is CASSLWTGRNEKLFF. CDR3 nucleotides: TGTGCCAGCAGTTTATGGACAGGGCGTAATGAAAAACTGTTTTTT. The chain is built from TRBV27 and TRBJ1-4, with 8 nucleotides matching TRBD1. This CDR3 spans 15 amino acids. V gave up 1 base and J gave up 4 bases; unmatched junction bases: 2. Germline V gene data show CDR1 as MNHEY and CDR2 as SMNVEV (reference sequence).